These T cell receptor beta chains were read from a single sample in a study of blood T cell repertoires in COVID-19. Repertoires were generated with immunoSEQ multiplex PCR, while TCRdb's copy carries only in-frame clones and drops some. The data contain about 140,000 clones, 85% to 90% of them singletons. The specimen was peripheral blood. The receptors stem from a woman between 40 and 50 years old with acute or convalescent COVID-19. Each CDR3 is given with its conserved first and last residue. Each record gives: V gene, clone size, CDR3 length, J gene, D gene, CDR3 DNA, CDR3 protein. A D gene is named only where the DNA matches it firmly. Clone sizes are given selectively: once, few, many, or a class where the clone is expanded.

TRBV24-1	NA	14	TRBJ2-3	NA	TGTGCCACCAGTGATCGACTACTTCGGGATACGCAGTATTTT	CATSDRLLRDTQYF
TRBV5-8	NA	15	TRBJ2-1	TRBD1	TGTGCCAGCAGCGCCGGGACAGTCGGGTTCAATGAGCAGTTCTTC	CASSAGTVGFNEQFF
TRBV7-2	NA	18	TRBJ2-5	TRBD2	TGTGCCAGCAGCATAGGACTAGCGGGGGGGCGTAGGGAAGAGACCCAGTACTTC	CASSIGLAGGRREETQYF
TRBV27	NA	14	TRBJ1-6	NA	TGTGCCAGCAGTTTAGTAGGGGGATATTCACCCCTCCACTTT	CASSLVGGYSPLHF
TRBV27	NA	15	TRBJ2-7	NA	TGTGCCAGCAGTTTATGGAGGGCGAGCTCCTACGAGCAGTACTTC	CASSLWRASSYEQYF
TRBV4-1	once	15	TRBJ2-7	TRBD1	TGCGCCAGCAGCCAAAGGGACAGGACTTCCTACGAGCAGTACTTC	CASSQRDRTSYEQYF
TRBV19	NA	12	TRBJ1-2	NA	TGTGCCAGTAGTACAGGGCGCTATGGCTACACCTTC	CASSTGRYGYTF
TRBV19	NA	16	TRBJ1-5	NA	TGTGCCAGTAGTTTGGGTCTCCTCGGAGTATTTCAGCCCCAGCATTTT	CASSLGLLGVFQPQHF
TRBV6-5	NA	15	TRBJ1-1	TRBD1	TGTGCCAGCAGTTCGAGGACAGGGGTGAACACTGAAGCTTTCTTT	CASSSRTGVNTEAFF
TRBV19	NA	15	TRBJ1-4	NA	TGTGCCAGTACCACCACCGGGGTAAGGACCGAAAAACTGTTTTTT	CASTTTGVRTEKLFF
TRBV4-3	NA	16	TRBJ2-1	NA	TGCGCCAGCAGCCAACCCGGACTTCGCTCCTACAATGAGCAGTTCTTC	CASSQPGLRSYNEQFF
TRBV7-2	once	14	TRBJ1-1	NA	TGTGCCAGCAGCCCGGATCCGGGTGGCACTGAAGCTTTCTTT	CASSPDPGGTEAFF
TRBV5-1	NA	15	TRBJ1-4	NA	TGCGCCAGCAGCGCCGGTCCCAGCGGTAATGAAAAACTGTTTTTT	CASSAGPSGNEKLFF
TRBV27	NA	14	TRBJ2-7	NA	TGTGCCAGCAGTTTCTATGGGGCAGGGGCCCGGCAGTACTTC	CASSFYGAGARQYF
TRBV2	NA	12	TRBJ1-1	NA	TGTGCCAGCGAAACAGGGAGCACTGAAGCTTTCTTT	CASETGSTEAFF
TRBV5-6	few	18	TRBJ2-6	NA	TGTGCCAGCAGCTTGCTGGCAGGTGCAAGCTCTGGGGCCAACGTCCTGACTTTC	CASSLLAGASSGANVLTF
TRBV30	NA	10	TRBJ1-2	NA	TGTGCCTGGAACAGCGGTGGCTACACCTTC	CAWNSGGYTF
TRBV7-8	NA	13	TRBJ2-5	TRBD2	TGTGCCAGCAGCTTCGGGAGGACAGAGACCCAGTACTTC	CASSFGRTETQYF
TRBV27	NA	14	TRBJ1-1	TRBD1	TGTGCCAGCAGCGGACAGGAGGGAATTACTGAAGCTTTCTTT	CASSGQEGITEAFF
TRBV29-1	NA	13	TRBJ2-2	TRBD1	TGCAGCGTCGGACAGGGACGCACCGGGGAGCTGTTTTTT	CSVGQGRTGELFF
TRBV3-1/TRBV3-2	NA	18	TRBJ1-1	NA	TGTGCCAGCAGCCCGGTCAGCTTAGGGGCGAGTTTTATTTCTGAAGCTTTCTTT	CASSPVSLGASFISEAFF
TRBV10-3	NA	14	TRBJ1-2	NA	TGTGCCATCAGTGAGAGTTCAGGGCGGTATGGCTACACCTTC	CAISESSGRYGYTF
TRBV20-1	NA	11	TRBJ2-5	NA	TGCAGTGCTGGGGGCGGGGAGACCCAGTACTTC	CSAGGGETQYF
TRBV19	NA	18	TRBJ2-3	TRBD1	TGTGCCAGTAGTATAGAGAAAATTCCGGGACAGGGGGTCGATACGCAGTATTTT	CASSIEKIPGQGVDTQYF
TRBV28	once	13	TRBJ1-1	NA	TGTGCCAGCAGTTTAAGAGGGAACACTGAAGCTTTCTTT	CASSLRGNTEAFF
TRBV5-8	NA	15	TRBJ1-6	NA	TGTGCCAGCATACCGCATCAGGGGTCGGGTTCACCCCTCCACTTT	CASIPHQGSGSPLHF
TRBV30	NA	15	TRBJ1-1	NA	TGTGCCTGGAGTATAGACGGGACTTCCGGGACTGAAGCTTTCTTT	CAWSIDGTSGTEAFF
TRBV7-2	NA	15	TRBJ2-7	TRBD2	TGTGCCAGCAGCCAGGGGACTAGCCGTTCGAACGAGCAGTACTTC	CASSQGTSRSNEQYF
TRBV3-1/TRBV3-2	NA	16	TRBJ2-5	TRBD2	TGTGCCAGCAGCCTGTGGGGCCTAGCGGAGAAAGAGACCCAGTACTTC	CASSLWGLAEKETQYF
TRBV18	NA	13	TRBJ1-2	NA	TGTGCCAGCTCACCAGTGGCGGGCTATGGCTACACCTTC	CASSPVAGYGYTF
TRBV10-3	NA	14	TRBJ1-1	NA	TGTGCCATCAGTGTGGGGGGAGGTAGCACTGAAGCTTTCTTT	CAISVGGGSTEAFF
TRBV19	once	16	TRBJ2-1	TRBD2	TGTGCCAGTAGTACCGTAGCGGGGGGCAACTACAATGAGCAGTTCTTC	CASSTVAGGNYNEQFF
TRBV6-5	few	12	TRBJ1-1	NA	TGTGCCAGCAGACACACAGGAACCGAAGCTTTCTTT	CASRHTGTEAFF
TRBV24-1	NA	16	TRBJ1-4	NA	TGTGCCACCCACGAGAGGTCCTCTACGACCTTTGAAAAACTGTTTTTT	CATHERSSTTFEKLFF
TRBV6-6	NA	13	TRBJ1-1	NA	TGTGCCAGTGGGGGCAGGGGTCACATTGAAGCTTTCTTT	CASGGRGHIEAFF
TRBV2	NA	16	TRBJ2-3	TRBD2	TGTGCCAGCAGGACCTCTAGCGGGAGCTGGGCGGATACGCAGTATTTT	CASRTSSGSWADTQYF
TRBV6-2/TRBV6-3	NA	14	TRBJ1-2	NA	TGTGCCAGCAGTTACAGCAGGGTAATCTATGGCTACACCTTC	CASSYSRVIYGYTF
TRBV18	NA	14	TRBJ1-2	TRBD1	TGTGCCAGCTCACCACCGGAGGGGGCGAGGGGCTACACCTTC	CASSPPEGARGYTF